The entry below gives a single TCR beta chain sequence along with its context. Its antigen is currently unknown. The data derive from a study of shared clonotypes between healthy human individuals. Study-wide points: About 5% of naive CD4 clonotypes were shared across four donors. Shared clonotypes across all four donors exceeded non-shared ones in generation probability.

Per sorted-subset replicate PCR, input was around 200 ng DNA, representing roughly 30,000 T cell genomes. As originally analysed: Junction-only immunoSEQ sequences carried no quality scores, so filtering differed. The data were produced by immunoSEQ multiplex PCR, yet TCRdb's version contains in-frame clones alone and is incomplete. Clone size and V and J calls were adopted from that table, with D and trimming inferred from the DNA. The sample lists approximately 1,000,000 clones; around three quarters were seen once. Specimen: memory CD4+ T cells from PBMCs. Subset reported: CD45RA-negative fraction. The TCR comes from a man aged 18 to 29 in good health. Some clones in this sample may be carry-over from other donors' samples.

For the CDR3, the DNA is TGTGCCAGCAGCTCCCATGGAGCGGGTGAAGGGGAGACCCAGTACTTC. Amino acid sequence: CASSSHGAGEGETQYF. The chain couples TRBV7-2 to TRBJ2-5, with D possibly TRBD2 on 6 matching bases. CDR1 is SGHTA, CDR2 FQGNSA, per germline. This CDR3 is 16 amino acids long. Between the trimmed V and J ends, which lost 4 bases and 5 bases, there was a span of 20 bases.